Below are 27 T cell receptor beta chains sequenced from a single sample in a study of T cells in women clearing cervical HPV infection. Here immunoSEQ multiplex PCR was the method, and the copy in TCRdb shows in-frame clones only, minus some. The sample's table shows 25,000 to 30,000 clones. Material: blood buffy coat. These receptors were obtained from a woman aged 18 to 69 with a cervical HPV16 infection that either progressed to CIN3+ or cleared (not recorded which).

Partial CDR3 DNA: TGTGCCAGCAGCTTAAGGACAGGGCAATCCTACGAC. The encoded protein is CASSLRTGQSYD. The CDR3 as a whole reads CASSLRTGQSYDYTF. V is TRBV7-6 and J is TRBJ1-2; 8 bases agree with TRBD1. The sequenced fragment ends 3 residues before the CDR3 boundary, so the rest is inferred from the germline J gene. Germline V lookup: CDR1 SGHVS, CDR2 FNYEAQ. This CDR3 has 15 amino acids.

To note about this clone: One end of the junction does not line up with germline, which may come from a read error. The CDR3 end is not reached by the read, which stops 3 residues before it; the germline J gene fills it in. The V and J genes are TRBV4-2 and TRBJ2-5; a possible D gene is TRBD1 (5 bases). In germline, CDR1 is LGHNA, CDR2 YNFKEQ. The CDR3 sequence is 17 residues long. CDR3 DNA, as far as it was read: TGCGCCAGCAGCCAAGAGCCCTATTATACAGGAAAAGAGACC. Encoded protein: CASSQEPYYTGKET. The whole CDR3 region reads CASSQEPYYTGKETQYF.

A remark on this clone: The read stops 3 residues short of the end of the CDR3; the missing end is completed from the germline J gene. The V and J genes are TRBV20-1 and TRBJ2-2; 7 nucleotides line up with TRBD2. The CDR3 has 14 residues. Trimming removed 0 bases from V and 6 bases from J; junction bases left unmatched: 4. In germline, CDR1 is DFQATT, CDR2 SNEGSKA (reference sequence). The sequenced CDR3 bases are TGCAGTGCTAGAGATCCGGCGGGGGCCGGGGAG. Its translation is CSARDPAGAGE. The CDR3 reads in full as CSARDPAGAGELFF.

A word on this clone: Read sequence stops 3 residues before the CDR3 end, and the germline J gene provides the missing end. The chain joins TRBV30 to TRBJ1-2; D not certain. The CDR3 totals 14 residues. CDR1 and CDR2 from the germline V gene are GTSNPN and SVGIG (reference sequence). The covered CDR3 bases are TGTGCCTGGAGTGGACAACTCATCTCCTACGAC. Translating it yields CAWSGQLISYD. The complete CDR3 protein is CAWSGQLISYDYTF.

The CDR3 spells CASSEFSNKNIQYF. The CDR3 bases that were read are TGTGCCAGCAGTGAATTTAGCAATAAAAACATT. The chain combines TRBV2 with TRBJ2-4; D unresolved. The CDR3 end lies 3 residues beyond the end of the read and is filled in from the germline J gene. There are 14 residues in the CDR3. Germline V gene sequence: CDR1 SNHLY, CDR2 FYNNEI. Trimming pared 2 bases from V and 4 bases from J, leaving 9 bases between.

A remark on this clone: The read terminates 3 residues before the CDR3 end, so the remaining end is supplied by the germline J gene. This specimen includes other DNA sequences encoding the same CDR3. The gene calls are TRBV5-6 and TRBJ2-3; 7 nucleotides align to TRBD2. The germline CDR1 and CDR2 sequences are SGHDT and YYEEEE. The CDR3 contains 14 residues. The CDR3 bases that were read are TGTGCCAGCAGCCGTGGGACTATCGGGGAGACG. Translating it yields CASSRGTIGET. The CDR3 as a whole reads CASSRGTIGETQYF.

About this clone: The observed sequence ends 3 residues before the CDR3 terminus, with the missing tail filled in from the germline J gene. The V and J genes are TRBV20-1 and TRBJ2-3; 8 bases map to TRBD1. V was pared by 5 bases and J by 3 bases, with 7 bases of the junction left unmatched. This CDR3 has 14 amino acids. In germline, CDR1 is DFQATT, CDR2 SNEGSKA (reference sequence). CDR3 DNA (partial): TGCAGTGCTCGTCCAGGGGGCATAACAGATACG. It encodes CSARPGGITDT. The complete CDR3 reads CSARPGGITDTQYF.

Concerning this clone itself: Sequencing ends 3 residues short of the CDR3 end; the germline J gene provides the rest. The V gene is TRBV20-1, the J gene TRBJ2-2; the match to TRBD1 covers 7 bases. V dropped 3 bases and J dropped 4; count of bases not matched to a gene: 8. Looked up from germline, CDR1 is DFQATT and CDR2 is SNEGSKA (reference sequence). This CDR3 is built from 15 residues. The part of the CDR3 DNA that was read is TGCAGTGCTAGGAACAGGGGACGTGGCACCGGGGAG. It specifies CSARNRGRGTGE. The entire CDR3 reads CSARNRGRGTGELFF.

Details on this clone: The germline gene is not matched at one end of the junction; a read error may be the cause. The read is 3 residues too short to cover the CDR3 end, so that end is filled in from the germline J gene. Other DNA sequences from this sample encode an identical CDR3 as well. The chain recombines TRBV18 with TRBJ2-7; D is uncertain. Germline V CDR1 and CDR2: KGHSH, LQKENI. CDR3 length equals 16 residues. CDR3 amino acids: CASSPRQQKSAYEQYF. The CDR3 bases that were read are TGTGCCAGCTCCCCACGGCAACAGAAGTCAGCCTACGAG.

CDR3 bases read: TGCAGTGCTACCCCGGGACAGTGGAATTCACCA. Translated: CSATPGQWNSP. The whole CDR3 reads CSATPGQWNSPLFF. The chain is built from TRBV20-1 and TRBJ1-4; 7 bases map to TRBD1. The CDR3 end falls 3 residues outside the read, so it is completed with the germline J gene. From germline, CDR1 is DFQATT and CDR2 SNEGSKA (reference sequence). The CDR3 loop spans 14 amino acids.

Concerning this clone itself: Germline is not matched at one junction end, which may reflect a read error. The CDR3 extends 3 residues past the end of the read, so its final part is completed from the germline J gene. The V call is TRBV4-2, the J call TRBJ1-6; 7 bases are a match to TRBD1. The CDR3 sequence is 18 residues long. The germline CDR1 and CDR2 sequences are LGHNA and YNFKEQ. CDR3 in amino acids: CASSQDSAGGSFNSPLHF. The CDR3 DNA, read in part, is TGCGCCAGCAGCCAAGATAGCGCAGGGGGAAGTTTTAATTCACCC.

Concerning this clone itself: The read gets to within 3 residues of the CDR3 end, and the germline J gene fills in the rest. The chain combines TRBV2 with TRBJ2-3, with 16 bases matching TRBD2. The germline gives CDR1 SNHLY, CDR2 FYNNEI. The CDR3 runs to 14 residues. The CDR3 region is CASLGTSGGAAQYF. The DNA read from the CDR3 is TGTGCCAGCTTAGGGACTAGCGGGGGGGCGGCG.

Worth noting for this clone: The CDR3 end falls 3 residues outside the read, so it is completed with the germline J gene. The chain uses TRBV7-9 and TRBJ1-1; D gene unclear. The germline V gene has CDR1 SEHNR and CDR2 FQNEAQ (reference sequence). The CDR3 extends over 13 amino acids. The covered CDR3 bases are TGTGCCAGCAGCCCGTATGCGGGCGAGACA. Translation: CASSPYAGET. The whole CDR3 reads CASSPYAGETAFF.

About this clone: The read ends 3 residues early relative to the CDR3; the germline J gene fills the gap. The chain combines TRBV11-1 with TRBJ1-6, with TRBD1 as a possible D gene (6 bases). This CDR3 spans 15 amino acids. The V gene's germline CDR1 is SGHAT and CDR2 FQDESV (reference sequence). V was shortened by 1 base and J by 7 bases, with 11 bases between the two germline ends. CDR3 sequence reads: CASSLDPDRNSPLHF. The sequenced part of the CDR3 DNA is TGTGCCAGCAGCTTAGACCCGGACAGAAATTCACCC.

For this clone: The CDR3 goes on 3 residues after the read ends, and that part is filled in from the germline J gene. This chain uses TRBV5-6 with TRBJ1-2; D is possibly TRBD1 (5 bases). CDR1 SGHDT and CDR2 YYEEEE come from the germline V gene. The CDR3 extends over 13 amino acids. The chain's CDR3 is CASSPRDRTGYTF. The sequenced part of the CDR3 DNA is TGTGCCAGCAGCCCCAGGGATCGTACCGGC.

The part of the CDR3 DNA that was read is TGTGCCAGCAGCTTCTTCGGGGAGAATGGC. Translated: CASSFFGENG. The entire CDR3 protein reads CASSFFGENGYTF. The rearrangement joins TRBV5-5 to TRBJ1-2; D not resolved. The sequence runs out 3 residues before the end of the CDR3; the remainder is reconstructed from the germline J gene. V was cut by 2 bases and J by 6 bases, with 11 bases left in between. The CDR3 contains 13 residues. CDR1 SGHKS and CDR2 YYEKEE come from the germline V gene (reference sequence).

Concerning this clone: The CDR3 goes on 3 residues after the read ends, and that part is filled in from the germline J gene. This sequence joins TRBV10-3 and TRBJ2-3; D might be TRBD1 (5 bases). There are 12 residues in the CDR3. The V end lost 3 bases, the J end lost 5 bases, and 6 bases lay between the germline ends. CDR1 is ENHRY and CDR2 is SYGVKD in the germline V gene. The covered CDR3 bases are TGTGCCATCAGTGACAGGGAAGATACG. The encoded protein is CAISDREDT. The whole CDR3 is CAISDREDTQYF.

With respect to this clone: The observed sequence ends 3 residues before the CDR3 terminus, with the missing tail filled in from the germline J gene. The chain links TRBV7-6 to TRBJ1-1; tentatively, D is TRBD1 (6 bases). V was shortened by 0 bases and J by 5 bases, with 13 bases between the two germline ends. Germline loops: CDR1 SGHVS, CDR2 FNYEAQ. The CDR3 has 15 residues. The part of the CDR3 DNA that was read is TGTGCCAGCAGCTTAGCAACAGGGCAGGGAACTGAA. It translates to CASSLATGQGTE. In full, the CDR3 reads CASSLATGQGTEAFF.

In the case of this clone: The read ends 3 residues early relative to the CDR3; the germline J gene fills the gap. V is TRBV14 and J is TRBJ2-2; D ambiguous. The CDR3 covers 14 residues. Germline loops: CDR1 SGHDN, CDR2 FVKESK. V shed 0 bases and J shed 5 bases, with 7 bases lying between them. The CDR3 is CASSQELGTGELFF. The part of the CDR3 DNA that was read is TGTGCCAGCAGCCAAGAGCTCGGTACCGGGGAG.

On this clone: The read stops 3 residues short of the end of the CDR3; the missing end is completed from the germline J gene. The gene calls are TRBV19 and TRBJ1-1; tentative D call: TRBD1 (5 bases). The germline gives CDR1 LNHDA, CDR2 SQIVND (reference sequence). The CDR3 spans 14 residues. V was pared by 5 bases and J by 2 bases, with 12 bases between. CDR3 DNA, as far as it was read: TGTGCCAGTAGTGATCCAGGGCAAAACACTGAA. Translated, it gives CASSDPGQNTE. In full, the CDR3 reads CASSDPGQNTEAFF. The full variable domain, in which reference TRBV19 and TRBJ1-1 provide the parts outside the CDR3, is DGGITQSPKYLFRKEGQNVTLSCEQNLNHDAMYWYRQDPGQGLRLIYYSQIVNDFQKGDIAEGYSVSREKKESFPLTVTSAQKNPTAFYLCASSDPGQNTEAFFGQGTRLTVV.

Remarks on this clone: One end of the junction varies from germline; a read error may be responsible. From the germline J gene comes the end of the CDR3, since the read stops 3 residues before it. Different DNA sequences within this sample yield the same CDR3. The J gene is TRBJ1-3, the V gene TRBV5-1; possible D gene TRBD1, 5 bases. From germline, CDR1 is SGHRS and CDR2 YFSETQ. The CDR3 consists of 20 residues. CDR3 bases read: TGCGCCAGCAGCTTGGGGCGCGGAGGGAGTAGGGGAATCTCTGGAAACACA. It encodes CASSLGRGGSRGISGNT. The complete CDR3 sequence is CASSLGRGGSRGISGNTIYF.

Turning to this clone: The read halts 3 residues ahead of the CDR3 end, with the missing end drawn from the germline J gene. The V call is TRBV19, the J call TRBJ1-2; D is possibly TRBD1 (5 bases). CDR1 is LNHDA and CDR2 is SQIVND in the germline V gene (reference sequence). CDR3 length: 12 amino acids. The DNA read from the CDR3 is TGTGCCAGTAGTTTTGGGGCCTACGAC. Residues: CASSFGAYD. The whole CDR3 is CASSFGAYDYTF.

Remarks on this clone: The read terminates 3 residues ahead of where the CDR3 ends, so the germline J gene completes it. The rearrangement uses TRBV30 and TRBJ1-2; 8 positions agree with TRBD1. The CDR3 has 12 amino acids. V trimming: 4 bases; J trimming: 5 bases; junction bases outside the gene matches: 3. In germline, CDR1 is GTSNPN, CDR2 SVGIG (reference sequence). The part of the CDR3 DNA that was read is TGTGCCTGGACTGGACAGGGTTATGGC. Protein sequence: CAWTGQGYG. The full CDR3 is CAWTGQGYGYTF.

CDR3 protein: CAWTPGVETQYF. CDR3 DNA, as far as it was read: TGTGCCTGGACCCCCGGGGTGGAGACC. This chain links TRBV30 with TRBJ2-5, with D tentatively TRBD2 (5 bases). The sequence runs out 3 residues before the end of the CDR3; the remainder is reconstructed from the germline J gene. This CDR3 has 12 residues. V lost 4 bases and J 5 bases, leaving 11 bases between the germline ends. Germline V gene data show CDR1 as GTSNPN and CDR2 as SVGIG (reference sequence).

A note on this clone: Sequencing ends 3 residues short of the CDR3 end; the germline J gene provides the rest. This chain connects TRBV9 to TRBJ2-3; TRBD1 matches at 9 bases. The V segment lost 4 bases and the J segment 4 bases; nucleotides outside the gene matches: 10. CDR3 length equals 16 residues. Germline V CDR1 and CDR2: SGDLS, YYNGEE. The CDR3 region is CASSTRQGDSADTQYF. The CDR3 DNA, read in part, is TGTGCCAGCAGCACCCGACAGGGGGATTCGGCAGATACG.

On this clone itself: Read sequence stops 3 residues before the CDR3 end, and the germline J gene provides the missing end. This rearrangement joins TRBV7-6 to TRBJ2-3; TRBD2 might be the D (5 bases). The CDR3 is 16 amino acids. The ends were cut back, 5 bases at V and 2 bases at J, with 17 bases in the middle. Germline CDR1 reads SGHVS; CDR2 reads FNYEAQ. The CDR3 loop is CASSPHLGAVTDTQYF. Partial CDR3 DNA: TGTGCCAGCAGCCCGCACCTAGGAGCGGTCACAGATACG.

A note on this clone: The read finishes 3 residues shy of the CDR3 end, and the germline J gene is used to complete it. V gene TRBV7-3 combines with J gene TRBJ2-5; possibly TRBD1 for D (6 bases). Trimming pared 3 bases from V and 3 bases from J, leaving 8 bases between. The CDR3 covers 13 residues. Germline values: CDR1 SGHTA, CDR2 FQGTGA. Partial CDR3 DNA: TGTGCCAGCAGCTTTTACAGGGAAGAGACC. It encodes CASSFYREET. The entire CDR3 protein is CASSFYREETQYF.